The 7 T cell receptor beta chains below come from one sample, sequenced in a study of CD4 T cells in relation to SARS-CoV-2 and coronaviruses. No cognate antigen is known for these TCRs. The assay was immunoSEQ multiplex PCR, and TCRdb's table has in-frame clones only and misses some. The sample includes some 22,000 clones, about 70% of them seen just once. CD4+ T cells from unexposed donors were obtained before the COVID-19 pandemic (2011-2018). CD4+ T cells were isolated from the cells after about nine days of culture. The sequenced material came from CD4+ T cells from PBMCs, cultured in vitro. The receptors stem from a human donor in good health.

The rearrangement joins TRBV10-2 to TRBJ2-1; no clear D. The CDR3 loop spans 13 amino acids. Per the germline V gene, CDR1 is WSHSY and CDR2 is SAAADI. Trimming took 1 base from V and 3 from J, leaving 4 bases between them. CDR3 amino acids: CASSEFSYNEQFF. CDR3 sequence (DNA): TGCGCCAGCAGTGAGTTCAGCTACAATGAGCAGTTCTTC.

The CDR3 nucleotides are TGTGCCAGTAGTATGGCCAGGGACCAGCCCCAGCATTTT. This sequence encodes CASSMARDQPQHF. The chain links TRBV19 to TRBJ1-5; D may be TRBD1 (5 bases). This CDR3 region has 13 residues. V dropped 3 bases and J dropped 7 bases, with 10 bases sitting between them. Germline assignment: CDR1 LNHDA and CDR2 SQIVND (reference sequence). Variable domain in full (rest from reference TRBV19 and TRBJ1-5): DGGITQSPKYLFRKEGQNVTLSCEQNLNHDAMYWYRQDPGQGLRLIYYSQIVNDFQKGDIAEGYSVSREKKESFPLTVTSAQKNPTAFYLCASSMARDQPQHFGDGTRLSIL.

This chain links TRBV7-9 with TRBJ2-3; 10 nucleotides line up with TRBD2. Germline-derived CDR1 and CDR2 are SEHNR and FQNEAQ (reference sequence). The CDR3 totals 16 residues. The ends lost 5 bases at V and 1 base at J; junction bases unmatched: 6. The CDR3 here is CASSERLAGRTDTQYF. The CDR3 DNA sequence: TGTGCCAGCAGCGAAAGACTAGCGGGTCGCACAGATACGCAGTATTTT.

CDR3 in amino acids: CASYAGPDRPNYGYTF. The CDR3, as DNA: TGTGCGAGTTACGCGGGACCCGATCGTCCTAACTATGGCTACACCTTC. The genes are TRBV19 and TRBJ1-2; D is possibly TRBD1 (5 bases). Germline CDR1 is LNHDA and CDR2 is SQIVND (reference sequence). The CDR3 extends over 16 amino acids.

The J gene is TRBJ2-7, the V gene TRBV7-2, with 9 bases identical to TRBD2. The ends lost 1 base at V and 0 bases at J; junction bases unmatched: 7. In germline, CDR1 is SGHTA, CDR2 FQGNSA. The CDR3 has 17 amino acids. CDR3: CASSLGYGGGVSYEQYF. CDR3 bases: TGTGCCAGCAGCTTAGGGTATGGCGGGGGGGTCTCCTACGAGCAGTACTTC.

The chain has TRBV7-8 and TRBJ2-3; D is unresolved. CDR3 length: 15 residues. With 5 bases removed from V and 6 bases from J, the gap between germline ends came to 18 bases. Germline V gene data show CDR1 as SGHVS and CDR2 as FQNEAQ. CDR3 nucleotides: TGTGCCAGCAGCCCCCGTTCGGCCCAGCCGGATACGCAGTATTTT. Protein product: CASSPRSAQPDTQYF.

The chain is built from TRBV7-6 and TRBJ2-3, with TRBD2 identical over 14 bases. The V gene's germline CDR1 is SGHVS and CDR2 FNYEAQ. Unmatched junction bases numbered 12, after V lost 5 bases and J lost 8 bases. The CDR3 contains 17 residues. CDR3 sequence: CASSPGTSGRNGGTQYF. CDR3 DNA sequence: TGTGCCAGCAGCCCCGGGACTAGCGGGAGAAATGGCGGTACGCAGTATTTT.